Shown below are 21 T cell receptor beta chains from a single sample sequenced in a study of blood T cell repertoires in COVID-19. Produced via immunoSEQ multiplex PCR; TCRdb's table is partial and in-frame only. The data hold over 150,000 clones, with 82% observed a single time. Sequencing used peripheral blood. The receptors shown here come from a woman aged 80 or over with active or convalescent COVID-19.

The CDR3 coding sequence is TGCGCCAGCAGCTTAAGCGGAGGGGGCAACCCAACTAATGAAAAACTGTTTTTT. Encoded protein: CASSLSGGGNPTNEKLFF. The chain combines TRBV5-1 with TRBJ1-4, with TRBD1 identical over 7 bases. The junction had 10 bases not matched to a gene; V was cut back by 2 bases and J by 0 bases. Germline V lookup: CDR1 SGHRS, CDR2 YFSETQ. The CDR3 length is 18 residues.

This chain uses TRBV7-2 with TRBJ1-5, with D tentatively TRBD1 (5 bases). The CDR3 is made up of 15 amino acids. Germline CDR1 is SGHTA and CDR2 is FQGNSA. V lost 4 bases and J 6 bases, leaving 16 bases between the germline ends. CDR3 residues: CASSSTAPMGQPQHF. The CDR3 bases are TGTGCCAGCAGCTCGACAGCCCCAATGGGTCAGCCCCAGCATTTT.

The chain joins TRBV9 to TRBJ1-3; D is ambiguous. The germline CDR1 and CDR2 sequences are SGDLS and YYNGEE. The ends were cut back, 4 bases at V and 0 bases at J, with 5 bases in the middle. The CDR3 loop spans 13 amino acids. In nucleotides, the CDR3 is TGTGCCAGCAGCCCCCGCTCTGGAAACACCATATATTTT. This translates into CASSPRSGNTIYF.

CDR3 in amino acids: CASRPPGGPNTGELFF. Written as DNA, the CDR3 is TGCGCCAGCAGACCCCCGGGGGGCCCGAACACCGGGGAGCTGTTTTTT. The V gene is TRBV5-1, the J gene TRBJ2-2; maybe TRBD2 (7 bases). Trimming shortened V by 5 bases and J by 0 bases, and 14 bases separated the two germline ends. Germline V lookup: CDR1 SGHRS, CDR2 YFSETQ. The CDR3 is 16 residues long.

The rearrangement uses TRBV19 and TRBJ1-4; tentatively, D is TRBD1 (6 bases). V lost 6 bases and J lost 0, with 14 bases in between. CDR3 length: 16 residues. Germline V CDR1 and CDR2: LNHDA, SQIVND (reference sequence). Written as DNA, the CDR3 is TGTGCCAGTAGACTCCAGACAGGCGCAACTAATGAAAAACTGTTTTTT. This sequence encodes CASRLQTGATNEKLFF.

Comments on this clone: The same CDR3 arises from other DNA sequences in this sample as well. This chain uses TRBV4-1 with TRBJ1-2; D is perhaps TRBD1 (6 bases). CDR3 length equals 12 residues. Per germline, CDR1 MGHRA and CDR2 YSYEKL. Trimming pared 3 bases from V and 5 bases from J, leaving 7 bases between. The CDR3 region is CASSQGAYGYTF. For the CDR3, the DNA is TGCGCCAGCAGCCAGGGGGCGTATGGCTACACCTTC.

The rearrangement links TRBV3-1 (or the pseudogene TRBV3-2) to TRBJ1-6; a possible D gene is TRBD1 (5 bases). The CDR3 contains 16 residues. CDR1 and CDR2 from the germline V gene are LGHDT and YNNKEL (reference sequence). Trimming stripped 5 bases from V and 10 bases from J, with 21 bases between. The CDR3 coding sequence is TGTGCCAGCAGCGGGGCAGGGCCGGTTTTAGGGTCACCCCTCCACTTT. Protein: CASSGAGPVLGSPLHF.

J is TRBJ2-5 and V is TRBV2; 7 positions match TRBD1. J lost 0 bases, V lost 6 bases, and 4 bases had no gene match. Germline assignment: CDR1 SNHLY and CDR2 FYNNEI. This CDR3 is 14 amino acids long. The DNA for the CDR3 is TGTGCCAGCAGCCAGACAGGGAACCAAGAGACCCAGTACTTC. Translating gives CASSQTGNQETQYF.

The chain uses TRBV4-2 and TRBJ1-2, with 8 bases that match TRBD1. Germline V CDR1 and CDR2: LGHNA, YNFKEQ. The V gene end was trimmed by 0 bases and the J gene end by 2 bases; junction bases not matched to a gene: 5. The CDR3 has 16 residues. CDR3 in DNA: TGTGCCAGCAGCCAAGACCGGACAGGGTTCAACTATGGCTACACCTTC. This codes for CASSQDRTGFNYGYTF.

The chain has TRBV7-3 and TRBJ2-2, with a tentative D call TRBD1 (6 bases). Per the germline V gene, CDR1 is SGHTA and CDR2 is FQGTGA. There are 14 residues in the CDR3. Trimming cost V 5 bases and J 3 bases, with 10 bases left between them. CDR3 nucleotides: TGTGCCAGCAGCCTACAGGGTTACACCGGGGAGCTGTTTTTT. Residues: CASSLQGYTGELFF.

In this sample, this clone turned up once. This sample also contains other DNA sequences that code for the same CDR3. The chain recombines TRBV10-3 with TRBJ2-3; TRBD2 aligns across 9 bases. Germline V gene data show CDR1 as ENHRY and CDR2 as SYGVKD. J gave up 6 bases and V 9 bases, and 4 bases lay outside the gene matches. The CDR3 length is 12 residues. The CDR3 sequence is CAISGSGDTQYF. CDR3 sequence (DNA): TGTGCCATTAGCGGGAGTGGGGATACGCAGTATTTT.

The J gene is TRBJ2-7, the V gene TRBV30; TRBD1 is a possible D gene (6 bases). Germline-derived CDR1 and CDR2 are GTSNPN and SVGIG (reference sequence). V was pared by 8 bases and J by 0 bases, with 17 bases between. The CDR3 has 14 amino acids. CDR3 amino acids: CAAVRDTNSYEQYF. CDR3 nucleotides: TGTGCCGCCGTCCGGGACACAAACTCCTACGAGCAGTACTTC. The whole variable domain, filled in from reference TRBV30 and TRBJ2-7, reads SQTIHQWPATLVQPVGSPLSLECTVEGTSNPNLYWYRQAAGRGLQLLFYSVGIGQISSEVPQNLSASRPQDRQFILSSKKLLLSDSGFYLCAAVRDTNSYEQYFGPGTRLTVT.

The sample holds one count of this clone. The chain links TRBV2 to TRBJ1-2; maybe TRBD1 (5 bases). The CDR3 has 13 amino acids. The ends were cut back, 3 bases at V and 3 bases at J, with 8 bases in the middle. Germline V gives CDR1 SNHLY, CDR2 FYNNEI. The CDR3 loop is CASSDPRDYGYTF. The CDR3 nucleotides are TGTGCCAGCAGTGACCCCAGGGACTATGGCTACACCTTC.

The V and J genes are TRBV25-1 and TRBJ1-2; D may be TRBD1 (6 bases). CDR1 is MGHDK, CDR2 SYGVNS, per germline. V lost 3 bases to trimming and J lost 3 bases, with 17 bases between them. The CDR3 is 16 residues long. The CDR3 protein is CASSDPSKGVDYGYTF. In nucleotides, the CDR3 is TGTGCCAGCAGTGATCCTTCTAAGGGGGTCGACTATGGCTACACCTTC.

The genes are TRBV6-5 and TRBJ2-5, with 10 bases matching TRBD2. The CDR3 runs 14 residues. V was pared by 5 bases and J by 4 bases, with 4 bases of the junction left unmatched. Germline CDR1 is MNHEY and CDR2 is SVGAGI. The DNA of the CDR3 is TGTGCCAGCAGTCGTTGGACTAGCGGAGAGACCCAGTACTTC. Translated: CASSRWTSGETQYF.

The rearrangement uses TRBV2 and TRBJ1-4, with 8 bases matching TRBD1. The CDR3 covers 15 residues. After removal of 8 bases from V and 3 bases from J, the junction contained 8 bases not matched to a gene. Germline V gene sequence: CDR1 SNHLY, CDR2 FYNNEI. As DNA, the CDR3 is TGTGCCAGCGTACCTCTGGGACAGGCTAATGAAAAACTGTTTTTT. The encoded protein is CASVPLGQANEKLFF.

The V gene is TRBV27, the J gene TRBJ2-7; 9 nucleotides match TRBD2. CDR3 length: 15 amino acids. The germline V gene has CDR1 MNHEY and CDR2 SMNVEV (reference sequence). V gave up 5 bases and J gave up 0 bases; unmatched junction bases: 5. The CDR3 coding sequence is TGTGCCAGCAGTCGCGGGAGGGGCCTCTCCTACGAGCAGTACTTC. Protein: CASSRGRGLSYEQYF.

The CDR3 coding sequence is TGTGCTAGTGGTCCCCGGGGGGCAACTAATGAAAAACTGTTTTTT. Its protein product is CASGPRGATNEKLFF. The chain carries TRBV12-5 and TRBJ1-4; TRBD1 is a possible D gene (5 bases). Per germline, CDR1 LGHNT and CDR2 FRNRAP. Trimming stripped 5 bases from V and 0 bases from J, with 10 bases between. The CDR3 spans 15 residues.

This clone was counted only a few times. DNA of the CDR3: TGTGCCAGCAGTGAAGAGCTAAACACCGGGGAGCTGTTTTTT. This translates into CASSEELNTGELFF. This rearrangement joins TRBV2 to TRBJ2-2; D remains unclear. The V gene lost 1 base and the J gene lost 2 bases, with 5 bases spanning the gap. The CDR3 is 14 residues long. The germline V gene encodes CDR1 SNHLY and CDR2 FYNNEI.

This sequence joins TRBV7-8 and TRBJ1-1; 9 nucleotides line up with TRBD1. Trimming cost V 5 bases and J 5 bases; bases outside gene matches: 6. The CDR3 is 14 amino acids. Germline values: CDR1 SGHVS, CDR2 FQNEAQ. The CDR3 here is CASSTQGASTEAFF. CDR3 nucleotides: TGTGCCAGCAGCACACAGGGGGCGAGTACTGAAGCTTTCTTT.

This clone appeared a few times. The V gene is TRBV7-9, the J gene TRBJ1-4; the D gene is possibly TRBD1 (6 bases). The germline CDR1 and CDR2 sequences are SEHNR and FQNEAQ (reference sequence). Trimming removed 1 base at V and 4 bases at J, with 10 bases between. This CDR3 is 15 amino acids long. The DNA for the CDR3 is TGTGCCAGCAGCTTAGAAGGGGGTAATAATGAAAAACTGTTTTTT. It specifies CASSLEGGNNEKLFF.